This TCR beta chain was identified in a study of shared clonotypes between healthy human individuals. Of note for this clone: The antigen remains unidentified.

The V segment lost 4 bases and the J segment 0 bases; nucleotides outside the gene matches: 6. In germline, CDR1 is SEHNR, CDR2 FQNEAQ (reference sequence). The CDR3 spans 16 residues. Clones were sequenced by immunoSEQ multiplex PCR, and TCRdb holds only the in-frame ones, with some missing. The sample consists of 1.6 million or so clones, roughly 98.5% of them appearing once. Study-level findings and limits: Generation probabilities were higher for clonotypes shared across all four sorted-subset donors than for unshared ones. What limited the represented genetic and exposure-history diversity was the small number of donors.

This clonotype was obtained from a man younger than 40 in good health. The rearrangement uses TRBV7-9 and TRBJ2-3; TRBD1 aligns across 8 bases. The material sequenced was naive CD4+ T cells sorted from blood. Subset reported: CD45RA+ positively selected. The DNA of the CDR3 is TGTGCCAGCAGCTCCACCCAGGGGGCTAGCACAGATACGCAGTATTTT. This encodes CASSSTQGASTDTQYF.